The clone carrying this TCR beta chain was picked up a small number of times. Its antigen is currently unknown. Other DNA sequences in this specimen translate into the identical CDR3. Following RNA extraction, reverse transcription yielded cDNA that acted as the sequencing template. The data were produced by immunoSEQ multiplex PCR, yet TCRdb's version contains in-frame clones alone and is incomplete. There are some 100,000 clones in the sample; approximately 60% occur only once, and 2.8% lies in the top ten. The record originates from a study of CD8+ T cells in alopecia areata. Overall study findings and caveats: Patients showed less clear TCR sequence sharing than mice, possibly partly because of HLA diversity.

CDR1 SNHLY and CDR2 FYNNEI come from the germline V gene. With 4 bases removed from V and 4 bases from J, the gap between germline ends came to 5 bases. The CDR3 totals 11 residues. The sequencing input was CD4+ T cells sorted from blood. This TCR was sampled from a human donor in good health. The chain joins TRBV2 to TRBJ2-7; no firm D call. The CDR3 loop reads CASSAAYEQYF. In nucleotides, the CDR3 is TGTGCCAGCAGTGCAGCGTACGAGCAGTACTTC.